Listed here are 28 T cell receptor beta chains from one sample, sequenced in a study of regulatory T cells in long-lasting Graves disease. Assembly of TCR beta libraries relied on iRepertoire HTBI primers together with Arm-PCR of CDR3 regions. TCRdb fed the multiplex PCR reads into MiXCR, producing one record per CDR3 protein. Here the sample spans about 470,000 distinct CDR3 sequences, 15% being singletons. Indicated time point: newly diagnosed GD, antithyroid drugs for less than 3 months. With RNA extracted from PBMCs as input, the TCR library was made. The same data also contributed to another study, on T cells in Graves' hyperthyroidism and ophthalmopathy.

The material sequenced was peripheral blood mononuclear cells (PBMCs), taken at new diagnosis, from a patient treated with antithyroid drugs. Receptor source: a woman aged 25 to 39 with Graves disease.

In DNA, the CDR3 is TGTGCCAGCAGTGAATGGGGGAACATTCAGTACTTC. It yields the protein CASSEWGNIQYF. The chain is built from TRBV27 and TRBJ2-4; possibly TRBD1 or TRBD2 for D (5 bases each). This CDR3 contains 12 residues. Germline lookup yields CDR1 MNHEY and CDR2 SMNVEV (reference sequence). V lost 5 bases and J lost 7, with 9 bases in between.

This clonotype was recorded only once. The chain links TRBV19 to TRBJ2-2; no definite D call. This CDR3 is built from 14 residues. Germline values: CDR1 LNHDA, CDR2 SQIVND (reference sequence). Trimming stripped 4 bases from V and 3 bases from J, with 9 bases between. CDR3 loop: CASSRSLDTGELFF. The CDR3 DNA follows: TGTGCCAGTAGTAGATCACTGGACACCGGGGAGCTGTTTTTT.

This clonotype was picked up many times. CDR3 nucleotides: TGTGCTAGTGGTTTCTTCGCCGAGCAGTACTTC. Translated, it gives CASGFFAEQYF. J is TRBJ2-7 and V is TRBV12-5; no clear D. CDR3 length: 11 amino acids. V gave up 3 bases and J gave up 6 bases, with 6 bases separating them. Looked up from germline, CDR1 is LGHNT and CDR2 is FRNRAP. Full variable domain (rest looked up from reference TRBV12-5 and TRBJ2-7): DARVTQTPRHKVTEMGQEVTMRCQPILGHNTVFWYRQTMMQGLELLAYFRNRAPLDDSGMPKDRFSAEMPDATLATLKIQPSEPRDSAVYFCASGFFAEQYFGPGTRLTVT.

As to this clonotype: Being one base from a much bigger clone, this may be a read error. The V call is TRBV20-1, the J call TRBJ1-1; weak D call: TRBD1 (5 bases). Per germline, CDR1 DFQATT and CDR2 SNEGSKA (reference sequence). The CDR3 length is 13 residues. V lost 3 bases, J lost 4 bases, and 12 bases lay in between. This CDR3 reads CSASGGPTTEAFF. CDR3 coding DNA: TGCAGTGCTAGCGGGGGTCCGACCACTGAAGCTTTCTTT.

This clonotype appeared many times. This rearrangement joins TRBV7-2 to TRBJ2-3, with D possibly matching TRBD2 (5 bases). The CDR3 runs 16 residues. CDR1 SGHTA and CDR2 FQGNSA come from the germline V gene. The V end lost 5 bases, the J end lost 2 bases, and 17 bases lay between the germline ends. The CDR3 bases are TGTGCCAGCAGCCTTACGGCGGCGGGCAACACAGATACGCAGTATTTT. Amino acid sequence: CASSLTAAGNTDTQYF. The full variable domain, its missing parts supplied by reference TRBV7-2 and TRBJ2-3, is GAGVSQSPSNKVTEKGKDVELRCDPISGHTALYWYRQSLGQGLEFLIYFQGNSAPDKSGLPSDRFSAERTGGSVSTLTIQRTQQEDSAVYLCASSLTAAGNTDTQYFGPGTRLTVL.

Notes on this clonotype: The DNA is omitted, as the CDR3 cannot be located on it reliably, and the CDR3 follows TCRdb's listing. CDR3 in amino acids: CSVGRGTYNEQLF. This chain joins TRBV29-1 and TRBJ2-1; TRBD1, the table's D call, was not compared with the DNA. Germline V gene data show CDR1 as SQVTM and CDR2 as ANQGSEA. The CDR3 is 13 residues long, ends included.

This clonotype was observed many times. V and J are TRBV2 and TRBJ1-4; 11 bases are a match to TRBD1. The germline V gene encodes CDR1 SNHLY and CDR2 FYNNEI. V shed 6 bases, J shed 11 bases, and the junction held 8 bases outside the gene matches. The CDR3 is made up of 14 amino acids. The CDR3 sequence: CASSRGQGVWKLFF. Here the CDR3 DNA reads TGTGCCAGCAGCCGGGGACAGGGGGTTTGGAAACTGTTTTTT.

In regard to this clonotype: Given a much more abundant clone one base away, this may be a read error. The chain employs TRBV7-6 and TRBJ2-5; D unresolved. CDR1 is SGHVS and CDR2 is FNYEAQ in the germline V gene. This CDR3 has 12 residues. V lost 7 bases and J lost 4, with 10 bases in between. The CDR3 DNA reads as TGTGCCAGCAACTCTGCCCCAGAGACCCAGTACTTC. As protein: CASNSAPETQYF.

The chain carries TRBV29-1 and TRBJ2-3, with 8 bases that match TRBD2. V lost 5 bases and J lost 0; bases outside the gene matches: 4. The CDR3 sequence is 14 residues long. Germline-derived CDR1 and CDR2 are SQVTM and ANQGSEA. The CDR3 sequence: CSVCTSGSTDTQYF. CDR3 sequence (DNA): TGCAGCGTTTGCACTAGCGGCAGCACAGATACGCAGTATTTT.

This clonotype was observed many times. The chain combines TRBV27 with TRBJ1-4, with D uncertain. This CDR3 comprises 15 residues. V was cut by 7 bases and J by 4 bases, with 16 bases left in between. Germline V CDR1 and CDR2: MNHEY, SMNVEV (reference sequence). This CDR3 reads CASTREGRLNEKLFF. The CDR3 bases are TGTGCCAGCACTCGTGAAGGGCGTCTTAATGAAAAACTGTTTTTT.

This clonotype was observed at least ten times. This chain links TRBV7-3 with TRBJ2-2, with TRBD1 matching 7 bases. The V gene end was trimmed by 5 bases and the J gene end by 6 bases; junction bases not matched to a gene: 6. CDR3 size: 14 residues. The germline CDR1 and CDR2 sequences are SGHTA and FQGTGA. In DNA, the CDR3 is TGTGCCAGCAGCAAAGGGGGCAGGGCCGGGGAGCTGTTTTTT. Its protein is CASSKGGRAGELFF.

This clonotype was observed a handful of times. V and J are TRBV9 and TRBJ1-4; D gene unclear. The CDR3 is 13 residues long. Germline V CDR1 and CDR2: SGDLS, YYNGEE. V shed 7 bases and J shed 5 bases, with 12 bases lying between them. The CDR3 DNA is TGTGCCAGCGCCCCAAATTTCAATGAAAAACTGTTTTTT. Translating gives CASAPNFNEKLFF.

The V gene is TRBV5-5, the J gene TRBJ2-7, with TRBD2 as a possible D gene (5 bases). CDR3 length: 12 amino acids. Germline loops: CDR1 SGHKS, CDR2 YYEKEE (reference sequence). Trimming left V 6 bases short and J 7 bases short, with 14 bases between. This CDR3 is CASTMGRGEQYF. In DNA form, the CDR3 reads TGTGCCAGCACAATGGGCCGGGGTGAGCAGTACTTC.

The chain recombines TRBV15 with TRBJ2-7; 8 nucleotides agree with TRBD1. The germline gives CDR1 LNHNV, CDR2 YYDKDF (reference sequence). There are 13 residues in the CDR3. The trim removed 4 bases at V and 6 bases at J, leaving 5 bases unmatched. In DNA form, the CDR3 reads TGTGCCACCAGCATTACCAGGGGGCGCGAGCAGTACTTC. It specifies CATSITRGREQYF.

At least ten counts were recorded for this clonotype. This chain uses TRBV20-1 with TRBJ1-2; the D is unclear. V was trimmed by 5 bases and J by 7 bases, leaving 17 bases between them. The CDR3 runs 13 residues. Germline-derived CDR1 and CDR2 are DFQATT and SNEGSKA (reference sequence). The CDR3 coding sequence is TGCAGTGCTGATTCGACCGGCGTGGGTGGCTACACCTTC. Protein sequence: CSADSTGVGGYTF.

This clonotype was counted many times. The CDR3 DNA sequence: TGTGCCACCTCTGGGAGAACTAGCGGGAGCGGGGAGACCCAGTACTTC. Encoded protein: CATSGRTSGSGETQYF. The V call is TRBV24-1, the J call TRBJ2-5, with 11 bases identical to TRBD2. The CDR3 loop spans 16 amino acids. CDR1 and CDR2 from the germline V gene are KGHDR and SFDVKD. The J segment lost 5 bases and the V segment lost 9 bases, leaving 13 bases of the junction unmatched.

Comment on this clonotype: At one end, the junction sequence differs from germline, possibly due to a read error. The chain uses TRBV7-9 and TRBJ2-1, with D possibly matching TRBD2 (6 bases). CDR3 size: 16 residues. CDR1 and CDR2 from the germline V gene are SEHNR and FQNEAQ (reference sequence). The CDR3 region has the DNA TGCGCCAGCAGCTGGGGGGTGCGCCTAGAGGGCAATGAGCAGTTCTTC. Translation gives CASSWGVRLEGNEQFF.

This clonotype was detected many times. The gene calls are TRBV10-3 and TRBJ1-6; D is unclear. This CDR3 has 15 amino acids. Trimming removed 2 bases from V and 7 bases from J, with 12 bases in between. In germline, CDR1 is ENHRY, CDR2 SYGVKD. CDR3 nucleotides: TGTGCCATCAGTGAGAAGGGCCCGGGGAATTCACCCCTCCACTTT. It yields the protein CAISEKGPGNSPLHF.

This clonotype was found many times. This chain uses TRBV20-1 with TRBJ2-3, with TRBD2 matching over 13 bases. Unmatched junction bases numbered 8, after V lost 2 bases and J lost 3 bases. Germline CDR1 and CDR2: DFQATT and SNEGSKA (reference sequence). This CDR3 has 17 residues. The CDR3 DNA is TGCAGTGCTAGAACCCGGACTAGCGGGAGCTTGACAGATACGCAGTATTTT. It encodes CSARTRTSGSLTDTQYF.

The chain employs TRBV7-8 and TRBJ2-7, with 10 bases lining up with TRBD2. CDR3 length: 16 residues. Trimming at V came to 6 bases and at J to 2 bases, leaving 10 bases not matched to a gene. CDR1 SGHVS and CDR2 FQNEAQ come from the germline V gene. The CDR3 nucleotides are TGTGCCAGCAGGGATTCTAGCGGGAGAAACCCCTACGAGCAGTACTTC. Translating it yields CASRDSSGRNPYEQYF.

A few counts support this clonotype. The V and J genes are TRBV10-3 and TRBJ2-2; unclear D gene. The CDR3 is made up of 14 amino acids. Germline-derived CDR1 and CDR2 are ENHRY and SYGVKD. The V end lost 0 bases, the J end lost 8 bases, and 10 bases lay between the germline ends. The chain's CDR3 is CAISESPEAGELFF. The CDR3 coding sequence is TGTGCCATCAGTGAGTCGCCCGAGGCGGGGGAGCTGTTTTTT.

This clonotype was observed at least ten times. The V gene is TRBV6-1, the J gene TRBJ2-7; D ambiguous. Germline-derived CDR1 and CDR2 are MNHNS and SASEGT. V was shortened by 5 bases and J by 5 bases, with 10 bases between the two germline ends. CDR3 size: 12 residues. The DNA of the CDR3 is TGTGCCAGCAGTAACGGCCTCCACGAGCAGTACTTC. This encodes CASSNGLHEQYF.

This clonotype has a handful of counts. The chain uses TRBV20-1 and TRBJ1-1, with no clear D. CDR3 length: 13 amino acids. The germline V and J ends were trimmed by 3 bases and 4 bases, with 12 bases remaining between them. Per the germline V gene, CDR1 is DFQATT and CDR2 is SNEGSKA (reference sequence). CDR3 DNA sequence: TGCAGTGCTAGTCGGGGTCTTGGCACTGAAGCTTTCTTT. Protein sequence: CSASRGLGTEAFF.

This clonotype was counted only a few times. This may be a read error, as it is one base from a much larger clone. The rearrangement joins TRBV12-3 or TRBV12-4 to TRBJ2-2; D is perhaps TRBD2 (6 bases). This CDR3 has 16 amino acids. The germline V and J ends were trimmed by 1 base and 6 bases, with 15 bases remaining between them. CDR3 in amino acids: CASSLDGSPGSGELFF. The CDR3 DNA follows: TGTGCCAGCAGTTTAGACGGGAGCCCCGGCTCCGGGGAGCTGTTTTTT.

The V gene is TRBV19, the J gene TRBJ2-3, with TRBD1 matching 8 bases. This CDR3 is 18 amino acids long. Per germline, CDR1 LNHDA and CDR2 SQIVND (reference sequence). With 6 bases clipped from V and 4 bases from J, the junction kept 18 bases outside the gene matches. The CDR3 here is CASSRGGTGGYFADTQYF. CDR3 nucleotide sequence: TGTGCCAGTAGCCGTGGGGGCACAGGGGGGTATTTCGCAGATACGCAGTATTTT.

In its sample, this clonotype was seen many times. The J gene is TRBJ1-5, the V gene TRBV2; D is unclear. V was shortened by 0 bases and J by 3 bases, with 18 bases between the two germline ends. The CDR3 loop spans 18 amino acids. Germline loops: CDR1 SNHLY, CDR2 FYNNEI. CDR3 coding DNA: TGTGCCAGCAGTGAAGCGCAACTCGGGCCCCTGCTCAATCAGCCCCAGCATTTT. Translating it yields CASSEAQLGPLLNQPQHF.

At least ten counts were recorded for this clonotype. The chain employs TRBV2 and TRBJ2-2; TRBD1 agrees at 7 bases. CDR3 length: 13 residues. The V gene's germline CDR1 is SNHLY and CDR2 FYNNEI. V shed 10 bases, J shed 0 bases, and the junction held 2 bases outside the gene matches. The CDR3 DNA reads TGTGCCAAAACAGGGGCGAACACCGGGGAGCTGTTTTTT. Its translation is CAKTGANTGELFF.

This clonotype was detected many times. The rearrangement links TRBV20-1 to TRBJ2-5; D is ambiguous. The CDR3 spans 11 residues. Trimming pared 6 bases from V and 5 bases from J, leaving 10 bases between. Germline values: CDR1 DFQATT, CDR2 SNEGSKA (reference sequence). The CDR3 loop is CSARGRETQYF. As DNA, the CDR3 is TGCAGTGCACGAGGAAGGGAGACCCAGTACTTC.